This TCR beta chain derives from a study of shared clonotypes between healthy human individuals. General study results and limits: In general, naive subsets displayed greater estimated richness than memory subsets did.

The donors, healthy adults who were HIV-negative, had experienced no recent acute infections or vaccinations. This clone has a handful of counts. No antigen is known for it. Profiling relied on immunoSEQ multiplex PCR, and the TCRdb table lists in-frame clones only, not all of them. The sample lists around 1 million clones; roughly 72% were seen once. CDR1 SGHVS and CDR2 FQNEAQ come from the germline V gene. Trimming removed 2 bases from V and 4 bases from J, with 9 bases in between. The CDR3 is 13 residues long. V is TRBV7-8 and J is TRBJ2-7; D remains ambiguous. Sequenced input: memory CD4+ T cells sorted from blood. Subset here: CD45RA-negative fraction. This TCR was sampled from a man younger than 30 in good health. CDR3 nucleotides: TGTGCCAGCAGCTTATTCCTTTATTACGAGCAGTACTTC. The encoded protein is CASSLFLYYEQYF.